The present entry profiles one TCR beta chain with its context. Its antigen is not identified. Assay: immunoSEQ multiplex PCR; the TCRdb copy retains only in-frame clones and omits some. This sample has tens of thousands of clones, with about 90% found just once. These data are taken from a study of T cell clonotyping in hematopoietic cell transplantation. Study-level findings and limits: Pathologically expanded recipient clonotypes increased progressively from day 30 to day 180 as diversity fell.

The CDR3 contains 13 residues. The junction had 6 bases not matched to a gene; V was cut back by 3 bases and J by 11 bases. CDR1 LNHNV and CDR2 YYDKDF come from the germline V gene (reference sequence). This TCR was recovered from a female patient between 50 and 59 years old who had an allogeneic stem cell transplant from a related donor, so the T cells may come from the graft donor. Some clones in this sample may be carry-over from other donors' samples. The sample in question was PBMCs, obtained 100 days after allogeneic stem cell transplant. The chain carries TRBV15 and TRBJ1-4, with 7 bases identical to TRBD1. The CDR3 DNA reads as TGTGCCACCAGCAGCCGGGACAGCAATAAACTGTTTTTT. Protein product: CATSSRDSNKLFF.